This T cell receptor beta chain originates from a study of T cell responses to AZD1222 COVID-19 vaccine. Produced via immunoSEQ multiplex PCR; TCRdb's table is partial and in-frame only. The data show 80,000 to 90,000 clones, approximately 90% seen once. Per the germline V gene, CDR1 is SGHVS and CDR2 is FNYEAQ. The length of the CDR3 is 15 residues. J lost 4 bases, V lost 3 bases, and 4 bases had no gene match. This TCR derives from an adult who received the AZD1222 COVID-19 vaccine. This sample comprised peripheral blood, obtained 28 days after the second AZD1222 dose. This chain uses TRBV7-6 with TRBJ2-1; TRBD2 aligns across 9 bases. The CDR3 loop reads CASSLELAGYNEQFF. CDR3 DNA sequence: TGTGCCAGCAGCTTGGAGCTAGCGGGGTACAATGAGCAGTTCTTC.